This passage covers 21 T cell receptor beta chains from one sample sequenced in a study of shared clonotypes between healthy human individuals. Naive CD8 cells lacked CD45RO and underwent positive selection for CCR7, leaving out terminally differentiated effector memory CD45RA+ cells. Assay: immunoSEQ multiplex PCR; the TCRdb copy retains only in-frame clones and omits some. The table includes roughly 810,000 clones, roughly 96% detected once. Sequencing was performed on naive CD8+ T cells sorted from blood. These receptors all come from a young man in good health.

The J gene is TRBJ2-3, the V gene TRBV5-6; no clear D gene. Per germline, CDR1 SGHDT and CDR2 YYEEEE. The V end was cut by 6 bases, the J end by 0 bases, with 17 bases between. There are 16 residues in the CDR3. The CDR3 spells CASTQTITGSTDTQYF. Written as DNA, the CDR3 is TGTGCCAGCACCCAAACAATAACGGGTAGCACAGATACGCAGTATTTT.

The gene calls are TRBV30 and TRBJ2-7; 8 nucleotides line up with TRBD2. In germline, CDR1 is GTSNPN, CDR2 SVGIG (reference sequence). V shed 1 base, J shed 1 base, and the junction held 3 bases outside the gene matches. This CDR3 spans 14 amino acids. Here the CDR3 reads CAWSGSSGSYEQYF. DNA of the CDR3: TGTGCCTGGAGTGGGTCTAGCGGGTCCTACGAGCAGTACTTC.

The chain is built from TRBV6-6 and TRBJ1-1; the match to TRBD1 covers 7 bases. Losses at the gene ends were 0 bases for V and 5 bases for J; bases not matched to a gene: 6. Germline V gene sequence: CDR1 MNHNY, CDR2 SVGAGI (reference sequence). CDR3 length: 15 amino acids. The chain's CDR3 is CASSYSRQGRTEAFF. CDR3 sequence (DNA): TGTGCCAGCAGTTACTCGCGACAGGGACGGACTGAAGCTTTCTTT.

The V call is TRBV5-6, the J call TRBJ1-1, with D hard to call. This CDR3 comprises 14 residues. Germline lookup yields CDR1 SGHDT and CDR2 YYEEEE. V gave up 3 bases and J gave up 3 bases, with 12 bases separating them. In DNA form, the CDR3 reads TGTGCCAGCAGCTCGGGAGCCCGCGACACTGAAGCTTTCTTT. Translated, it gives CASSSGARDTEAFF.

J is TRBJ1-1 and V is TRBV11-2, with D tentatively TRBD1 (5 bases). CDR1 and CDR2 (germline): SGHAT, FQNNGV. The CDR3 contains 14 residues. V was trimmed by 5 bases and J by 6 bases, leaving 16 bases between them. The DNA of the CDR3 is TGTGCCAGCAGCGCGCCCAGGGAGGGCCCTGAAGCTTTCTTT. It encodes CASSAPREGPEAFF.

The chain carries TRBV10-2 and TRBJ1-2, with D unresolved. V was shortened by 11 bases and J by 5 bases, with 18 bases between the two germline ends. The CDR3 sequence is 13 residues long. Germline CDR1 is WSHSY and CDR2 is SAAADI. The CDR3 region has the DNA TGCGCCGTCCGGGCAGAACTCGAGTATGGCTACACCTTC. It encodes CAVRAELEYGYTF.

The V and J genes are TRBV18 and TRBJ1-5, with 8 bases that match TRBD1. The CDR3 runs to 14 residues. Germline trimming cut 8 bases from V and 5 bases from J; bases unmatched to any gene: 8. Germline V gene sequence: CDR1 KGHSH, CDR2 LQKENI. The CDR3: CASQDRDGDQPQHF. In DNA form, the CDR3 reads TGTGCCAGCCAGGACAGGGATGGGGATCAGCCCCAGCATTTT.

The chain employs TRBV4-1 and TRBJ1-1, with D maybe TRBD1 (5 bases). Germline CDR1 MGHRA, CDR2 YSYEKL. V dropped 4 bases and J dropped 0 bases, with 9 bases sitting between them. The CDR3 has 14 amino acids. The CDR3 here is CASSPDIMNTEAFF. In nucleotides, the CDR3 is TGCGCCAGCAGCCCGGACATCATGAACACTGAAGCTTTCTTT.

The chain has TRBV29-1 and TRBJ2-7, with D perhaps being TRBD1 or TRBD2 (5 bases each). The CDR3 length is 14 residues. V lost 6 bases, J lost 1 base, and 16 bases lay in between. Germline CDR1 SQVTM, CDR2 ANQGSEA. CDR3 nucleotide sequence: TGCAGCGTGACACCCGGGACGTATTCCTACGAGCAGTACTTC. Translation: CSVTPGTYSYEQYF.

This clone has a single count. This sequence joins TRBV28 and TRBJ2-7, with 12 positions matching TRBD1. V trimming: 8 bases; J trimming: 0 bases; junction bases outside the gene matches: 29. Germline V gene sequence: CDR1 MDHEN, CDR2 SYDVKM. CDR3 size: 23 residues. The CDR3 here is CASCSLWGTGGISGRPSSYEQYF. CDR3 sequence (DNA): TGTGCCAGCTGCAGTTTATGGGGGACAGGGGGCATTAGCGGGAGGCCGAGCTCCTACGAGCAGTACTTC. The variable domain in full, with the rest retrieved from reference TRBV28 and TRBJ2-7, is DVKVTQSSRYLVKRTGEKVFLECVQDMDHENMFWYRQDPGLGLRLIYFSYDVKMKEKGDIPEGYSVSREKKERFSLILESASTNQTSMYLCASCSLWGTGGISGRPSSYEQYFGPGTRLTVT.

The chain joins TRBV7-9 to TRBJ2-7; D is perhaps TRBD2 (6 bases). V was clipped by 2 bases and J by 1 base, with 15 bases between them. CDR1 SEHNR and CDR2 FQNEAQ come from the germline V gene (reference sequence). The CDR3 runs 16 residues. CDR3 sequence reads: CASSLPLGEASYEQYF. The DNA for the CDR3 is TGTGCCAGCAGCTTACCCCTGGGGGAGGCTTCCTACGAGCAGTACTTC. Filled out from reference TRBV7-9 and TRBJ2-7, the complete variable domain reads DTGVSQNPRHKITKRGQNVTFRCDPISEHNRLYWYRQTLGQGPEFLTYFQNEAQLEKSRLLSDRFSAERPKGSFSTLEIQRTEQGDSAMYLCASSLPLGEASYEQYFGPGTRLTVT.

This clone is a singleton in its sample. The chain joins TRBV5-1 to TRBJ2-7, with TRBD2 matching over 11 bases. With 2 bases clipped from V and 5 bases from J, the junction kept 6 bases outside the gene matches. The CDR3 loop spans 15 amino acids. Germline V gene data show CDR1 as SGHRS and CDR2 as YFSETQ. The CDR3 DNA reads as TGCGCCAGCAGCTTTACTAGCGGGAGAAACCACGAGCAGTACTTC. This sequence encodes CASSFTSGRNHEQYF.

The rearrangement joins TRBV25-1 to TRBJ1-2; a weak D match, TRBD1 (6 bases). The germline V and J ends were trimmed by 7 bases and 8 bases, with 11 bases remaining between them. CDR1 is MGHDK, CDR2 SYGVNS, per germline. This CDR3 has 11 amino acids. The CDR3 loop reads CASISGAGYTF. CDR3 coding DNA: TGTGCCAGCATTTCAGGGGCCGGCTACACCTTC.

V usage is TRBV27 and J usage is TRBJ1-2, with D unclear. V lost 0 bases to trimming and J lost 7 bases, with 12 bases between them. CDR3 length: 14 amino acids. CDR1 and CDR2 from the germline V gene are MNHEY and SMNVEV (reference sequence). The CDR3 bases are TGTGCCAGCAGTTTATCCCCCCAGAGAAGTGGCTACACCTTC. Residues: CASSLSPQRSGYTF.

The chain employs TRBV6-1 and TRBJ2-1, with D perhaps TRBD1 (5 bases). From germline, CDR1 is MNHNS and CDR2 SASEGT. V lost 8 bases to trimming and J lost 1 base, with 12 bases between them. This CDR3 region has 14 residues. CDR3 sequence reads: CASSRTISYNEQFF. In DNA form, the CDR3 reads TGTGCCAGCTCCAGGACAATATCCTACAATGAGCAGTTCTTC.

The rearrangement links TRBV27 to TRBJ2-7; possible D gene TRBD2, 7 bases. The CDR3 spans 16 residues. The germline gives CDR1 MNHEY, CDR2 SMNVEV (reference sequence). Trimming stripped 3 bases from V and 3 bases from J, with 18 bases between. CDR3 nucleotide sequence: TGTGCCAGCAGTTTGAAGGGCGGGGGCAGCCTCTACGAGCAGTACTTC. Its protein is CASSLKGGGSLYEQYF.

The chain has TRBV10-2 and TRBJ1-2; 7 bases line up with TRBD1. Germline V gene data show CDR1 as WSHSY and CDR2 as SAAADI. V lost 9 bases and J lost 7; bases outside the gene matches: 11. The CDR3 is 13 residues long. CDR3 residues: CASGNDRASGYTF. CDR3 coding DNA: TGCGCCAGTGGCAATGACAGGGCTAGTGGCTACACCTTC.

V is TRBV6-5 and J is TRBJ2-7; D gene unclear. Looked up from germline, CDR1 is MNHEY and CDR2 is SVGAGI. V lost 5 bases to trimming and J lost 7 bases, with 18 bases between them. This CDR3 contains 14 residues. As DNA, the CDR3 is TGTGCCAGCAGTCCCTCTTGGGCCCCTTGGGAGCAGTACTTC. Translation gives CASSPSWAPWEQYF.

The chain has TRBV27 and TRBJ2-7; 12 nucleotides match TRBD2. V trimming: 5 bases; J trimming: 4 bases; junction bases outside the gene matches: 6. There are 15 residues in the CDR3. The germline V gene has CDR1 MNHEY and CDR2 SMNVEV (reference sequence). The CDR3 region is CASSPLTSGSYEQYF. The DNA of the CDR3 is TGTGCCAGCAGTCCCCTGACTAGCGGGAGTTACGAGCAGTACTTC.

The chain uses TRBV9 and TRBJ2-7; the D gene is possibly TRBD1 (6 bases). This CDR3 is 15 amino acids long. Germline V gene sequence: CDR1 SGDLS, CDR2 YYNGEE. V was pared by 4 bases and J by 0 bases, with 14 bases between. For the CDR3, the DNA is TGTGCCAGCAGCCCGCGCCCGGACAGCTCCTACGAGCAGTACTTC. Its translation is CASSPRPDSSYEQYF.

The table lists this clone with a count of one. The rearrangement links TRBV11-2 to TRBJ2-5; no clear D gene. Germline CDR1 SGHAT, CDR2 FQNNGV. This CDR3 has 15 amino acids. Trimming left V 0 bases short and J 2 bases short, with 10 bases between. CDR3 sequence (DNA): TGTGCCAGCAGCTTAGAAGGCAGGATACAAGAGACCCAGTACTTC. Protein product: CASSLEGRIQETQYF.